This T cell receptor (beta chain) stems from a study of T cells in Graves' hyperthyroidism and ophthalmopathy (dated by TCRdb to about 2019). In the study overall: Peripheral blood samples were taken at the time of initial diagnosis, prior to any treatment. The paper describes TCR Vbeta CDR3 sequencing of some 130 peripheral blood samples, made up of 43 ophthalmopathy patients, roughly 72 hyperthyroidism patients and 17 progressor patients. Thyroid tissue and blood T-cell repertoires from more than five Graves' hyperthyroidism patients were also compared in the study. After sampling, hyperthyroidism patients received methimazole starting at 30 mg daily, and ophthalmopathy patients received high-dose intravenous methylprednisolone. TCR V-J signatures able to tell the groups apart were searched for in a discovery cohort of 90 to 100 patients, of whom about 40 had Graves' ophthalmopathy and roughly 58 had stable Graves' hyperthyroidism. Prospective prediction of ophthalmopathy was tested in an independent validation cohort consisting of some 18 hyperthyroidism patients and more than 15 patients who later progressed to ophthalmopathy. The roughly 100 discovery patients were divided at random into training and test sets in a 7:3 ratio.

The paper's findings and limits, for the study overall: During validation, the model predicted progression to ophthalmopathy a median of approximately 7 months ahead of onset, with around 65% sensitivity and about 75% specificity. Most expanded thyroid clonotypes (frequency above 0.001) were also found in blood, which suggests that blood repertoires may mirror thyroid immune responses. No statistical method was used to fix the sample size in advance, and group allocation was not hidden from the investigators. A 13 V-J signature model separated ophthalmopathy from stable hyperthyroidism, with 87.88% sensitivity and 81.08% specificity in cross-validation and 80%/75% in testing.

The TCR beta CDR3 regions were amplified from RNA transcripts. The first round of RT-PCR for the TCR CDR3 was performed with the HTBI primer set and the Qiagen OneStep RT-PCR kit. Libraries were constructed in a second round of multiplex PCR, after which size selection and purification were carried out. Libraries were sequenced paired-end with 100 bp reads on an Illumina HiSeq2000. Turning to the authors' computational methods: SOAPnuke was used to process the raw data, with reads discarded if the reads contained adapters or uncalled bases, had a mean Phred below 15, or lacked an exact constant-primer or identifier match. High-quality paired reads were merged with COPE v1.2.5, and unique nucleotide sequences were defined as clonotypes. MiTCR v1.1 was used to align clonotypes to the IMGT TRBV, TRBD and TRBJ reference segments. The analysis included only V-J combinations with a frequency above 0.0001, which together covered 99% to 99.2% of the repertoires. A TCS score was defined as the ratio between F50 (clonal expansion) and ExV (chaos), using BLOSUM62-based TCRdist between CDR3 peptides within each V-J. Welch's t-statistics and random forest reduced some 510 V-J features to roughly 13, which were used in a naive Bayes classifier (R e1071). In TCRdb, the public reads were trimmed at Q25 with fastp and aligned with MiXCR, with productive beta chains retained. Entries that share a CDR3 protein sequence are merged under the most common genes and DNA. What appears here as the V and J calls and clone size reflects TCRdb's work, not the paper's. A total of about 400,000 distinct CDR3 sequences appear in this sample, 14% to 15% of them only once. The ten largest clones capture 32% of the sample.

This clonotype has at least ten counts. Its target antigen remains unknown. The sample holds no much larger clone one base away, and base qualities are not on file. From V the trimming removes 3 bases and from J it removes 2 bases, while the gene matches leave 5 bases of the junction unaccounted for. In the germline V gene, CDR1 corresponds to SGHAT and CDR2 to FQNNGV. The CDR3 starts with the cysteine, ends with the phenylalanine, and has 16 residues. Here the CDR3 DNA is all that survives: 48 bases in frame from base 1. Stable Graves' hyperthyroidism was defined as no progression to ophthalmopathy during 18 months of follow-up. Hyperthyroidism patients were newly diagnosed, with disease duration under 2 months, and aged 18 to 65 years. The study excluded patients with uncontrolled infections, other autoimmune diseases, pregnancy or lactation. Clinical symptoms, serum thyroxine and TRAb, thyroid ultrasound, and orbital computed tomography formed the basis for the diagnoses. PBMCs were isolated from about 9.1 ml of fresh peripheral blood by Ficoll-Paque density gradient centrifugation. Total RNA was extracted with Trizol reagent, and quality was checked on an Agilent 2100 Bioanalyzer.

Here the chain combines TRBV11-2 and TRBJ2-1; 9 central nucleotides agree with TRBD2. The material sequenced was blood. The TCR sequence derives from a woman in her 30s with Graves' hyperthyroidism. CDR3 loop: CASSFHAGGAYNEQFF. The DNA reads TGTGCCAGCAGCTTTCATGCGGGAGGGGCCTACAATGAGCAGTTCTTC.